This T cell receptor (beta chain) stems from a study of T cells in Graves' hyperthyroidism and ophthalmopathy. Using RNA transcripts as the source, TCR beta CDR3 regions were amplified. The TCR CDR3 first-round RT-PCR relied on the HTBI primer set. One entry per CDR3 protein results from TCRdb running MiXCR on the multiplex PCR reads. This table has about 840,000 distinct CDR3 sequences, more than 30% appearing once. V lost 2 bases and J lost 5; bases outside the gene matches: 10. Germline V lookup: CDR1 SGHTA, CDR2 FQGNSA. The length of the CDR3 is 18 residues. The chain carries TRBV7-2 and TRBJ2-5; TRBD2 matches at 14 bases. Sample: blood. This sequence was found in a man between 18 and 29 years old with Graves' hyperthyroidism. The CDR3 spells CASSLKGLAGVTSETQYF. The CDR3 DNA reads as TGTGCCAGCAGCTTAAAGGGACTAGCGGGAGTAACGAGTGAGACCCAGTACTTC.